Presented here are 25 T cell receptor beta chains from one specimen sequenced in a study of blood T cell repertoires in COVID-19. TCRdb's copy holds only in-frame clones and misses some; the assay was immunoSEQ multiplex PCR. The data show hundreds of thousands of clones, just over 85% seen once. The sequencing sample was made of peripheral blood. These receptors originate from an elderly man with acute or convalescent COVID-19.

V and J are TRBV5-1 and TRBJ2-5; D is uncertain. Germline assignment: CDR1 SGHRS and CDR2 YFSETQ. CDR3 length equals 17 residues. Trimming removed 1 base at V and 1 base at J, with 17 bases between. DNA for the CDR3: TGCGCCAGCAGCTTGTCTGGCGGAACGGCGCCCCAAGAGACCCAGTACTTC. Protein sequence: CASSLSGGTAPQETQYF.

This sequence joins TRBV7-8 and TRBJ1-5; no reliable D call. Trimming left V 5 bases short and J 1 base short, with 12 bases between. This CDR3 is 15 amino acids long. The germline gives CDR1 SGHVS, CDR2 FQNEAQ. CDR3 residues: CASSTYRGSNQPQHF. The CDR3 DNA sequence: TGTGCCAGCAGCACATATCGGGGAAGCAATCAGCCCCAGCATTTT.

This chain connects TRBV9 to TRBJ2-1; 12 bases match TRBD2. The CDR3 covers 17 residues. J was trimmed by 2 bases and V by 4 bases; bases with no gene match: 7. The germline V gene has CDR1 SGDLS and CDR2 YYNGEE. DNA for the CDR3: TGTGCCAGCAGCAGGAGACTAGCGGGAGACACCTACAATGAGCAGTTCTTC. Protein: CASSRRLAGDTYNEQFF.

The chain recombines TRBV19 with TRBJ2-2; 11 positions agree with TRBD2. Germline lookup yields CDR1 LNHDA and CDR2 SQIVND (reference sequence). The CDR3 has 18 residues. After removal of 6 bases from V and 0 bases from J, the junction contained 9 bases not matched to a gene. Here the CDR3 reads CASRQPGLAVTNTGELFF. The CDR3 DNA is TGTGCCAGTAGACAACCGGGACTAGCGGTCACGAACACCGGGGAGCTGTTTTTT.

The chain is built from TRBV19 and TRBJ1-2; D may be TRBD1 (6 bases). The CDR3 has 14 residues. Trimming took off 3 bases at V and 2 bases at J, with 10 bases between the two ends. The germline V gene encodes CDR1 LNHDA and CDR2 SQIVND (reference sequence). The CDR3 reads CASSIRDTNYGYTF. In nucleotides, the CDR3 is TGTGCCAGTAGTATTCGGGACACGAACTATGGCTACACCTTC.

The J gene is TRBJ1-5, the V gene TRBV7-2; 8 positions match TRBD1. The junction had 5 bases not matched to a gene; V was cut back by 4 bases and J by 3 bases. In germline, CDR1 is SGHTA, CDR2 FQGNSA. This CDR3 contains 15 residues. This CDR3 reads CASSSQGAINQPQHF. The CDR3 DNA is TGTGCCAGCAGCTCCCAGGGGGCGATCAATCAGCCCCAGCATTTT. Full variable domain (outside the CDR3, taken from reference TRBV7-2 and TRBJ1-5): GAGVSQSPSNKVTEKGKDVELRCDPISGHTALYWYRQSLGQGLEFLIYFQGNSAPDKSGLPSDRFSAERTGGSVSTLTIQRTQQEDSAVYLCASSSQGAINQPQHFGDGTRLSIL.

In DNA form, the CDR3 reads TGTGCCAGCACCCAGGGGGCCGGTACTGAAGCTTTCTTT. As protein: CASTQGAGTEAFF. J is TRBJ1-1 and V is TRBV6-5; 8 bases agree with TRBD1. Germline CDR1 and CDR2: MNHEY and SVGAGI. The CDR3 length is 13 residues. The ends lost 7 bases at V and 5 bases at J; junction bases unmatched: 6.

This chain uses TRBV30 with TRBJ1-3, with no clear D. Per germline, CDR1 GTSNPN and CDR2 SVGIG (reference sequence). The CDR3 sequence is 14 residues long. V lost 0 bases and J 0 bases, leaving 6 bases between the germline ends. The CDR3 loop reads CAWSVVYSGNTIYF. As DNA, the CDR3 is TGTGCCTGGAGTGTTGTGTACTCTGGAAACACCATATATTTT.

This clone was detected only once. The rearrangement links TRBV24-1 to TRBJ2-1; TRBD2 agrees at 10 bases. The V and J ends lost 4 bases and 5 bases, in that order; junction bases with no gene match: 7. The CDR3 totals 16 residues. Germline V gene data show CDR1 as KGHDR and CDR2 as SFDVKD. Written as DNA, the CDR3 is TGTGCCACCAGTGAACCGCTAGCGGGAGCTAACAATGAGCAGTTCTTC. It translates to CATSEPLAGANNEQFF.

V usage is TRBV7-2 and J usage is TRBJ1-4; D is ambiguous. Trimming shortened V by 5 bases and J by 0 bases, and 7 bases separated the two germline ends. This CDR3 is 14 amino acids long. The germline gives CDR1 SGHTA, CDR2 FQGNSA. The CDR3 DNA sequence: TGTGCCAGCAGCCGTACAGCAACTAATGAAAAACTGTTTTTT. Protein: CASSRTATNEKLFF.

J is TRBJ2-2 and V is TRBV7-2, with 8 bases identical to TRBD2. The germline gives CDR1 SGHTA, CDR2 FQGNSA. With V trimmed by 6 bases and J by 8 bases, 5 bases remained unmatched. The CDR3 is 13 residues long. DNA for the CDR3: TGTGCCAGCAGGCGTTTAGCGGGAGGGGAGCTGTTTTTT. Protein product: CASRRLAGGELFF.

Here the CDR3 reads CASSPTGTGGYEQYF. Written as DNA, the CDR3 is TGTGCCAGCAGCCCGACCGGGACAGGGGGCTACGAGCAGTACTTC. This chain connects TRBV7-2 to TRBJ2-7; 11 bases map to TRBD1. The CDR3 covers 15 residues. The germline V gene has CDR1 SGHTA and CDR2 FQGNSA. Unmatched junction bases numbered 6, after V lost 5 bases and J lost 3 bases. Variable domain in full (rest from reference TRBV7-2 and TRBJ2-7): GAGVSQSPSNKVTEKGKDVELRCDPISGHTALYWYRQSLGQGLEFLIYFQGNSAPDKSGLPSDRFSAERTGGSVSTLTIQRTQQEDSAVYLCASSPTGTGGYEQYFGPGTRLTVT.

V gene TRBV7-2 combines with J gene TRBJ2-2, with 11 positions matching TRBD1. V shed 5 bases, J shed 4 bases, and the junction held 6 bases outside the gene matches. Germline CDR1 is SGHTA and CDR2 is FQGNSA. This CDR3 is built from 16 residues. CDR3 loop: CASSDRTGGGTGELFF. CDR3 DNA sequence: TGTGCCAGCAGCGACAGGACAGGGGGCGGCACCGGGGAGCTGTTTTTT.

J is TRBJ2-2 and V is TRBV5-1, with 12 positions matching TRBD2. CDR1 SGHRS and CDR2 YFSETQ come from the germline V gene. The CDR3 totals 18 residues. V shed 0 bases, J shed 6 bases, and the junction held 9 bases outside the gene matches. DNA for the CDR3: TGCGCCAGCAGCTTGGGGACCCTAGCGGGAGGGCAAGCCGGGGAGCTGTTTTTT. It is translated as CASSLGTLAGGQAGELFF.

J is TRBJ1-2 and V is TRBV19; D may be TRBD1 (6 bases). The V and J ends lost 2 bases and 0 bases respectively, with 10 bases between them. From germline, CDR1 is LNHDA and CDR2 SQIVND (reference sequence). CDR3 length equals 15 residues. Written as DNA, the CDR3 is TGTGCCAGTAGTATATCGAGGGGGTCTAACTATGGCTACACCTTC. It translates to CASSISRGSNYGYTF.

The chain has TRBV7-2 and TRBJ2-1; 13 bases agree with TRBD2. After removal of 4 bases from V and 9 bases from J, the junction contained 6 bases not matched to a gene. CDR3 length: 15 amino acids. Germline V lookup: CDR1 SGHTA, CDR2 FQGNSA. Here the CDR3 reads CASSSLAGGRIEQFF. Here the CDR3 DNA reads TGTGCCAGCAGCTCACTAGCGGGAGGGCGTATTGAGCAGTTCTTC.

This clone was recorded once. The chain joins TRBV19 to TRBJ2-7; 10 nucleotides agree with TRBD2. The CDR3 runs 15 residues. Germline V gene lookup returns CDR1 LNHDA and CDR2 SQIVND (reference sequence). The V gene end was trimmed by 4 bases and the J gene end by 0 bases; junction bases not matched to a gene: 3. The CDR3 region is CASSSGLAVSYEQYF. CDR3 bases: TGTGCCAGTAGTAGCGGACTAGCGGTCTCCTACGAGCAGTACTTC. Full variable domain (remainder filled in from reference TRBV19 and TRBJ2-7): DGGITQSPKYLFRKEGQNVTLSCEQNLNHDAMYWYRQDPGQGLRLIYYSQIVNDFQKGDIAEGYSVSREKKESFPLTVTSAQKNPTAFYLCASSSGLAVSYEQYFGPGTRLTVT.

The chain employs TRBV11-3 and TRBJ1-1; D not certain. There are 14 residues in the CDR3. From germline, CDR1 is SGHNT and CDR2 YENEEA. The V end lost 2 bases, the J end lost 1 base, and 8 bases lay between the germline ends. For the CDR3, the DNA is TGTGCCAGCAGCTTAAGGACTGCGAACACTGAAGCTTTCTTT. Translated, it gives CASSLRTANTEAFF.

This sequence joins TRBV11-2 and TRBJ2-7, with a possible D match to TRBD1 (5 bases). The CDR3 length is 14 residues. Trimming cost V 3 bases and J 2 bases, with 11 bases left between them. Looked up from germline, CDR1 is SGHAT and CDR2 is FQNNGV. Here the CDR3 reads CASSFGRVAYEQYF. Here the CDR3 DNA reads TGTGCCAGCAGCTTTGGCAGGGTTGCCTACGAGCAGTACTTC.

The chain joins TRBV2 to TRBJ1-2; no firm D call. The CDR3 is 14 residues long. The ends were cut back, 6 bases at V and 10 bases at J, with 21 bases in the middle. Germline loops: CDR1 SNHLY, CDR2 FYNNEI. DNA of the CDR3: TGTGCCAGCAGCGAGGGATTTTCTGGCCCACACTACACCTTC. Translation: CASSEGFSGPHYTF. Looking up the rest from reference TRBV2 and TRBJ1-2 gives the full variable domain: EPEVTQTPSHQVTQMGQEVILRCVPISNHLYFYWYRQILGQKVEFLVSFYNNEISEKSEIFDDQFSVERPDGSNFTLKIRSTKLEDSAMYFCASSEGFSGPHYTFGSGTRLTVV.

V is TRBV12-3 or TRBV12-4 and J is TRBJ2-2; D call uncertain. CDR3 length: 12 residues. V lost 5 bases, J lost 1 base, and 2 bases lay in between. CDR3 coding DNA: TGTGCCAGCAGTCAGAACACCGGGGAGCTGTTTTTT. It translates to CASSQNTGELFF.

The chain employs TRBV7-6 and TRBJ1-1; possibly TRBD1 for D (6 bases). The CDR3 has 15 residues. The germline V and J ends were trimmed by 0 bases and 0 bases, with 8 bases remaining between them. Germline-derived CDR1 and CDR2 are SGHVS and FNYEAQ. Here the CDR3 DNA reads TGTGCCAGCAGCTTAGCGGGGGCCCTGAACACTGAAGCTTTCTTT. This gives the protein CASSLAGALNTEAFF.

This rearrangement joins TRBV11-3 to TRBJ1-1, with D possibly TRBD1 on 5 matching bases. CDR3 length: 15 residues. V was shortened by 1 base and J by 4 bases, with 13 bases between the two germline ends. Germline V gene lookup returns CDR1 SGHNT and CDR2 YENEEA. The DNA for the CDR3 is TGTGCCAGCAGCTTAGCAGGAGGGGTTGGCACTGAAGCTTTCTTT. Its protein product is CASSLAGGVGTEAFF. The full variable domain, its missing parts supplied by reference TRBV11-3 and TRBJ1-1, is EAGVVQSPRYKIIEKKQPVAFWCNPISGHNTLYWYLQNLGQGPELLIRYENEEAVDDSQLPKDRFSAERLKGVDSTLKIQPAELGDSAVYLCASSLAGGVGTEAFFGQGTRLTVV.

The chain carries TRBV5-1 and TRBJ2-3, with TRBD2 identical over 7 bases. The CDR3 extends over 16 amino acids. Trimming at V came to 0 bases and at J to 3 bases, leaving 7 bases not matched to a gene. The germline gives CDR1 SGHRS, CDR2 YFSETQ. The CDR3 protein is CASSLAAGVGTDTQYF. Written as DNA, the CDR3 is TGCGCCAGCAGCTTGGCTGCGGGAGTGGGAACAGATACGCAGTATTTT.

The V and J genes are TRBV29-1 and TRBJ1-5, with D uncertain. Germline V gene lookup returns CDR1 SQVTM and CDR2 ANQGSEA. There are 14 residues in the CDR3. Deletions cut 5 bases from V and 0 bases from J, with 11 bases between. The CDR3 bases are TGCAGCGTTCGAGGAGAATATAGCAATCAGCCCCAGCATTTT. The encoded protein is CSVRGEYSNQPQHF.